These T cell receptor beta chains were read from a single sample in a study of cytomegalovirus exposure and HLA in healthy donors. Libraries were prepared by immunoSEQ multiplex PCR; TCRdb keeps only in-frame clonotypes and omits some of them. The sample lists around 160,000 clones, 79% seen once, with approximately 6.3% in the top ten. Sequenced: PBMCs. The source of these receptors is a woman aged 35 to 49 in good health and CMV-seropositive. Each CDR3 is given with its conserved first and last residue. The D gene is left open where the match is weak. Expanded clones are given a class, and other clones once, few, many or no size at all.

V gene	D gene	J gene	clone size	CDR3 protein	CDR3 DNA
TRBV2	-	TRBJ1-1	-	CASSAFGGGGEPFF	TGTGCCAGCAGTGCTTTTGGTGGAGGAGGGGAACCTTTCTTT
TRBV25-1	-	TRBJ2-1	once	CASSELGTAYNEQFF	TGTGCCAGCAGTGAATTAGGAACAGCCTACAATGAGCAGTTCTTC
TRBV18	-	TRBJ2-7	-	CASSPVSSYEQYF	TGTGCCAGCTCACCAGTGAGCTCCTACGAGCAGTACTTC
TRBV5-1	-	TRBJ2-3	-	CASSLQSSEGAVSDTQYF	TGCGCCAGCAGCTTGCAGTCTAGCGAGGGGGCCGTATCAGATACGCAGTATTTT
TRBV7-9	TRBD1	TRBJ2-7	-	CASSSPETGVEQYF	TGTGCCAGCAGCTCCCCCGAAACAGGGGTCGAGCAGTACTTC
TRBV7-9	-	TRBJ2-7	-	CASSLGLVVYEQYF	TGTGCCAGCAGCTTAGGACTAGTGGTGTACGAGCAGTACTTC
TRBV28	-	TRBJ1-4	-	CASSLAQGERKLFF	TGTGCCAGCAGTTTAGCGCAGGGCGAGCGAAAACTGTTTTTT
TRBV6-4	TRBD1	TRBJ1-1	-	CASRGQGADTEAFF	TGTGCCAGCAGGGGACAGGGGGCGGACACTGAAGCTTTCTTT
TRBV6-5	-	TRBJ1-6	-	CASSYLPGEYNSPLHF	TGTGCCAGCAGTTATCTTCCAGGGGAATATAATTCACCCCTCCACTTT
TRBV6-5	TRBD1	TRBJ2-7	-	CASSYDGQGAYEQYF	TGTGCCAGCAGTTACGACGGACAGGGGGCCTACGAGCAGTACTTC
TRBV5-1	-	TRBJ1-3	-	CASSLGQSGNTIYF	TGCGCCAGCAGCTTGGGCCAAAGCGGAAACACCATATATTTT
TRBV7-9	-	TRBJ2-5	-	CASGRGETQYF	TGTGCCAGCGGGCGGGGAGAGACCCAGTACTTC
TRBV5-1	-	TRBJ1-1	-	CASSPTGFTEAFF	TGCGCCAGCAGCCCGACAGGATTTACTGAAGCTTTCTTT
TRBV5-1	-	TRBJ1-6	-	CASSLSLYSPLHF	TGCGCCAGCAGCCTGTCCCTTTATTCACCCCTCCACTTT
TRBV6-1	-	TRBJ2-7	-	CASSEAVGGGSYEQYF	TGTGCCAGCAGTGAAGCGGTAGGGGGGGGGTCCTACGAGCAGTACTTC
TRBV6-6	TRBD2	TRBJ2-7	few	CASSVAGGLYEQYF	TGTGCCAGCAGCGTAGCGGGGGGCTTGTACGAGCAGTACTTC
TRBV5-4	-	TRBJ2-7	-	CASSLQGSYEQYF	TGTGCCAGCAGCTTACAGGGTTCCTACGAGCAGTACTTC
TRBV2	TRBD1	TRBJ2-7	-	CASRSQGGRSYEQYF	TGTGCCAGCAGGTCACAGGGGGGTAGGTCCTACGAGCAGTACTTC
TRBV2	-	TRBJ2-1	-	CASSGASADYNEQFF	TGTGCCAGCAGTGGAGCGTCCGCGGACTACAATGAGCAGTTCTTC
TRBV18	-	TRBJ2-7	-	CASSLQTGYEQYF	TGTGCCAGCTCACTCCAGACAGGCTACGAGCAGTACTTC
TRBV7-9	-	TRBJ1-1	-	CASSSPLNTEAFF	TGTGCCAGCAGCTCCCCCCTAAACACTGAAGCTTTCTTT
TRBV27	TRBD1	TRBJ1-2	-	CASAPDRGRGYTF	TGTGCCAGCGCTCCCGACAGGGGGCGCGGCTACACCTTC
TRBV27	TRBD1	TRBJ1-2	-	CASSSHLTGGLPYGYTF	TGTGCCAGCAGTTCGCACCTTACAGGGGGCCTTCCCTATGGCTACACCTTC
TRBV27	-	TRBJ1-1	-	CAFKFAGAENTEAFF	TGTGCCTTTAAATTCGCGGGGGCGGAGAACACTGAAGCTTTCTTT
TRBV2	-	TRBJ2-7	-	CASNGLSSYEQYF	TGTGCCAGCAACGGACTAAGCTCCTACGAGCAGTACTTC
TRBV28	TRBD1	TRBJ1-5	-	CASSWAGGGGNQPQHF	TGTGCCAGCAGTTGGGCAGGGGGCGGCGGCAATCAGCCCCAGCATTTT
TRBV27	-	TRBJ2-1	-	CASSFQLGLSYNEQFF	TGTGCCAGCAGTTTTCAATTGGGACTCTCCTACAATGAGCAGTTCTTC
TRBV19	-	TRBJ2-3	-	CASSSGGLTDTQYF	TGTGCCAGTAGTAGCGGGGGCCTCACAGATACGCAGTATTTT
TRBV1	-	TRBJ2-1	-	CTSSQGGGDSYNEQFF	TGCACCAGCAGCCAAGGGGGGGGAGATTCCTACAATGAGCAGTTCTTC
TRBV9	-	TRBJ2-1	-	CASSVNYVAYEQFF	TGTGCCAGCAGCGTAAACTACGTGGCTTATGAGCAGTTCTTC
TRBV18	-	TRBJ2-3	few	CASSAIQGKGDTQYF	TGTGCCAGCTCAGCCATACAGGGAAAGGGGGATACGCAGTATTTT
TRBV21-1	-	TRBJ2-1	-	CASSKLVAYEQFF	TGTGCCAGCAGCAAACTTGTGGCTTATGAGCAGTTCTTC
TRBV7-3	-	TRBJ1-1	-	CASSSFPGTEAFF	TGTGCCAGCAGCTCATTTCCGGGCACTGAAGCTTTCTTT
TRBV6-1	-	TRBJ2-3	-	CASRDPGSVGDTQYF	TGTGCCAGCAGGGACCCGGGGTCGGTTGGGGATACGCAGTATTTT
TRBV2	TRBD1	TRBJ2-7	-	CASSRDRGPYEQYF	TGTGCCAGCAGCCGGGACAGGGGGCCCTACGAGCAGTACTTC
TRBV9	TRBD2	TRBJ2-3	-	CASSVGLAGRDTQYF	TGTGCCAGCAGCGTAGGGCTAGCGGGAAGAGATACGCAGTATTTT
TRBV6-5	TRBD1	TRBJ1-5	-	CASSYSITGGQPQHF	TGTGCCAGCAGTTACTCGATAACAGGGGGGCAGCCCCAGCATTTT
TRBV29-1	TRBD1	TRBJ2-1	-	CSVPGQGPSNEQFF	TGCAGCGTCCCGGGACAGGGGCCGTCCAATGAGCAGTTCTTC